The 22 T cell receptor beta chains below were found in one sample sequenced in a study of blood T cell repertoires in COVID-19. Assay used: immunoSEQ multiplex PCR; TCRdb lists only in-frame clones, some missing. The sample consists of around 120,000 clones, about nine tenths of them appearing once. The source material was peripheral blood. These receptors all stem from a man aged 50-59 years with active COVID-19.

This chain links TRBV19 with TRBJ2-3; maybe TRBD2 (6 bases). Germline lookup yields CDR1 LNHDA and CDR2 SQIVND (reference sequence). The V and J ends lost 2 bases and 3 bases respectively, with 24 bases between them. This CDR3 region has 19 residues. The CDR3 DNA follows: TGTGCCAGTAGTATAATGTATTCTAGTCCCTATGGAGGGACAGATACGCAGTATTTT. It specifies CASSIMYSSPYGGTDTQYF.

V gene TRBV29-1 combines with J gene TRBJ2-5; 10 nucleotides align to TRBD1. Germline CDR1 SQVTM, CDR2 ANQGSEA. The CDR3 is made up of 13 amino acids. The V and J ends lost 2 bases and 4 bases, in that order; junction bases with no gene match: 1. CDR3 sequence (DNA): TGCAGCGTTGAACGGGACAGGGGAGAGACCCAGTACTTC. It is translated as CSVERDRGETQYF.

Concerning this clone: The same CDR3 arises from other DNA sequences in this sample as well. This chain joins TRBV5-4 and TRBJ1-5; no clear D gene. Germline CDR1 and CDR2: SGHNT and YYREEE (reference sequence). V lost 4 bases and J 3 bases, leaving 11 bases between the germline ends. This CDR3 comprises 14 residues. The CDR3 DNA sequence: TGTGCCAGCAGCCTCGGAGGGAACAATCAGCCCCAGCATTTT. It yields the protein CASSLGGNNQPQHF.

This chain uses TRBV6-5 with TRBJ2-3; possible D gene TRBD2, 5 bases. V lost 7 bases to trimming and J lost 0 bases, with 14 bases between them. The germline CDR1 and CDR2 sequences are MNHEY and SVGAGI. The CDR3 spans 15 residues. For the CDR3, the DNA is TGTGCCAGCATCCGAGCGGAGCTTAGCACAGATACGCAGTATTTT. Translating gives CASIRAELSTDTQYF.

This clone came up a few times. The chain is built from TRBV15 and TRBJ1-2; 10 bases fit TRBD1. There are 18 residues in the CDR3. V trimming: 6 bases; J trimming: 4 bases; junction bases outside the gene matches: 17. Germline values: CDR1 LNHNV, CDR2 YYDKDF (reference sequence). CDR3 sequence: CATRHTMTGGRGSYGYTF. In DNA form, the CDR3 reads TGTGCCACCAGACACACGATGACAGGGGGCAGAGGATCCTATGGCTACACCTTC.

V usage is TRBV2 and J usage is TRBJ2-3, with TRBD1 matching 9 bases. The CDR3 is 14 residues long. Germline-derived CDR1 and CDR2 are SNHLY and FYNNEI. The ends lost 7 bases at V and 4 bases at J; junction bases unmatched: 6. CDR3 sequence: CASTTQGAADTQYF. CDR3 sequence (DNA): TGTGCCAGCACCACACAGGGGGCCGCAGATACGCAGTATTTT.

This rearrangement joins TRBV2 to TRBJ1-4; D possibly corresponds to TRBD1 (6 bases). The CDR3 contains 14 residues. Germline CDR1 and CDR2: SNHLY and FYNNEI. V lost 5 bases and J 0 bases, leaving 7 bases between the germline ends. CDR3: CASSRTATNEKLFF. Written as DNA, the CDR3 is TGTGCCAGCAGTAGGACAGCAACTAATGAAAAACTGTTTTTT.

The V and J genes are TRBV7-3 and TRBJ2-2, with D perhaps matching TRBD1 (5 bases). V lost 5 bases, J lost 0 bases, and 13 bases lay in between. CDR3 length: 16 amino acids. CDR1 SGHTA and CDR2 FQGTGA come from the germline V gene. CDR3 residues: CASSPREVANTGELFF. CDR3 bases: TGTGCCAGCAGCCCCAGGGAAGTCGCGAACACCGGGGAGCTGTTTTTT.

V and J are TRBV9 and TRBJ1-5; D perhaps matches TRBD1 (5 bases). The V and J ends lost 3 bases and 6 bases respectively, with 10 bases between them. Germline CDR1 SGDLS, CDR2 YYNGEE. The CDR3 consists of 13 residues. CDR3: CASSATVGQPQHF. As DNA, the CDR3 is TGTGCCAGCAGCGCGACAGTAGGTCAGCCCCAGCATTTT.

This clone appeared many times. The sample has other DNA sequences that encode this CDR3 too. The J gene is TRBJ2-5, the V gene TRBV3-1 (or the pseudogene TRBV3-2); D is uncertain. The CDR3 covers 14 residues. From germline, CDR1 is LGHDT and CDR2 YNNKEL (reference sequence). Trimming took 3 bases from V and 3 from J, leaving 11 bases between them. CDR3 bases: TGTGCCAGCAGCCATGTGGCAGGTGAAGAGACCCAGTACTTC. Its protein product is CASSHVAGEETQYF.

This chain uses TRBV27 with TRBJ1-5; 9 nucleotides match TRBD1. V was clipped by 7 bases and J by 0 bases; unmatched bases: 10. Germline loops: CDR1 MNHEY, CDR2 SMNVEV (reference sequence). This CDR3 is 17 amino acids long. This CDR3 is CASTNDRGDYSNQPQHF. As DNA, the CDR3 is TGTGCCAGCACCAACGACAGGGGGGATTATAGCAATCAGCCCCAGCATTTT.

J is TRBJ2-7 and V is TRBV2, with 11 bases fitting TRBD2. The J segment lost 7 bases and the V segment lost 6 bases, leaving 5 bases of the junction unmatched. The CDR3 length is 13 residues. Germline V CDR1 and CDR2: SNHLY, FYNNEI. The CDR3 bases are TGTGCCAGCAGACCGGGACTAGCGGCAGAGCAGTACTTC. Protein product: CASRPGLAAEQYF.

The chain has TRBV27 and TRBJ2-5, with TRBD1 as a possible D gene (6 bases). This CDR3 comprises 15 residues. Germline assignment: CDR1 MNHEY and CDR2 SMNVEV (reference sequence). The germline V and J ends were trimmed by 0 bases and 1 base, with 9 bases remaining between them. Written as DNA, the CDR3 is TGTGCCAGCAGTTTATCGATGGACAGCCAAGAGACCCAGTACTTC. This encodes CASSLSMDSQETQYF.

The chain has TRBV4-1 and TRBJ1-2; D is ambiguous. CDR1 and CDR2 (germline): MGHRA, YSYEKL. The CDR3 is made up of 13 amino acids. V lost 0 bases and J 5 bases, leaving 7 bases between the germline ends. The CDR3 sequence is CASSQDTAYGYTF. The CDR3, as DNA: TGCGCCAGCAGCCAAGATACCGCGTATGGCTACACCTTC.

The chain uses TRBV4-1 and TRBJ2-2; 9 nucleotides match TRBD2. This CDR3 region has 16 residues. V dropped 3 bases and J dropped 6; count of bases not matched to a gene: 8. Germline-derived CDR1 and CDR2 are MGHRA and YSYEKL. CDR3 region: CASSHNSGRAAGELFF. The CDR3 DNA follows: TGCGCCAGCAGCCATAATAGCGGGAGAGCGGCCGGGGAGCTGTTTTTT.

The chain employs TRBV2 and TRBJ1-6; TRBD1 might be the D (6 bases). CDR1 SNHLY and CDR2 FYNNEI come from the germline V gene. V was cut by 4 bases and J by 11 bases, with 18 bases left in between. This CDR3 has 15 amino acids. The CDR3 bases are TGTGCCAGCAGTGGTTCGCACAGGGCCCCACCACCCCTCCACTTT. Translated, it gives CASSGSHRAPPPLHF.

For the CDR3, the DNA is TGTGCCAGCTCACAGAGGACAGAATTAGCTGAGGTGAATGAGCAGTTCTTC. It specifies CASSQRTELAEVNEQFF. V usage is TRBV18 and J usage is TRBJ2-1; D possibly corresponds to TRBD1 (6 bases). Trimming removed 4 bases from V and 7 bases from J, with 23 bases in between. This CDR3 comprises 17 residues. Germline CDR1 and CDR2: KGHSH and LQKENI.

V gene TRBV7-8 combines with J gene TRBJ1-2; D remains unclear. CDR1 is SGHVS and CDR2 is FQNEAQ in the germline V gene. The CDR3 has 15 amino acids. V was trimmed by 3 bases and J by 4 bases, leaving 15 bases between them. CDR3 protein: CASSLGPGNVYGYTF. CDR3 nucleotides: TGTGCCAGCAGCTTGGGCCCCGGGAATGTCTATGGCTACACCTTC.

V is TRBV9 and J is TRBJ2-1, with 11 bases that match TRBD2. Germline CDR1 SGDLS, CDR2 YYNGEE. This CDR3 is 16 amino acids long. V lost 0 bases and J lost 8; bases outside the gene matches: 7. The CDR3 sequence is CASSVGVAGGDDEQFF. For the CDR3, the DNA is TGTGCCAGCAGCGTAGGGGTAGCGGGAGGGGACGATGAGCAGTTCTTC.

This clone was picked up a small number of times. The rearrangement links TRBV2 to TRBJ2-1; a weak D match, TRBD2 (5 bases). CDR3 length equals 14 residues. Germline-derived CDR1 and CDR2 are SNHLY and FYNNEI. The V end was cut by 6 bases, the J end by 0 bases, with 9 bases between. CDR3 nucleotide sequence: TGTGCCAGCAGCTCGGGATCCTCCTACAATGAGCAGTTCTTC. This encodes CASSSGSSYNEQFF.

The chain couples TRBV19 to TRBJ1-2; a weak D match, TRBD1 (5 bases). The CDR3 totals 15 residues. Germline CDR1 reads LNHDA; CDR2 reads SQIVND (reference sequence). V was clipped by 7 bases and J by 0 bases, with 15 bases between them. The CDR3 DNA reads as TGTGCCAGTACCTCCGGGACTTCGGCTAACTATGGCTACACCTTC. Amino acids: CASTSGTSANYGYTF.

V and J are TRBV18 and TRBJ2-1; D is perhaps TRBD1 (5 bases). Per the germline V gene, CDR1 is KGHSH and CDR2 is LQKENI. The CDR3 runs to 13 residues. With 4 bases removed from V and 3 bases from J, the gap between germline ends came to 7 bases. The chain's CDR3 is CASSQGDYNEQFF. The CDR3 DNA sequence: TGTGCCAGCTCACAAGGGGACTACAATGAGCAGTTCTTC.